The clone carrying this TCR beta chain was seen a few times. CDR1 SGHKS and CDR2 YYEKEE come from the germline V gene (reference sequence). There are 17 residues in the CDR3. The V and J ends lost 0 bases and 0 bases, in that order; junction bases with no gene match: 5. These data belong to a study of regulatory T cells in long-lasting Graves disease. Arm-PCR with iRepertoire HTBI primers amplified the CDR3 regions for these TCR beta libraries. Each CDR3 protein is one row after TCRdb ran MiXCR on the multiplex PCR reads. The sample holds 350,000 to 550,000 distinct CDR3 sequences, about 16% seen once. Documented time point: newly diagnosed GD, antithyroid drugs for less than 3 months. PBMCs were the source of the RNA used for TCR sequencing. This same sample was also part of a study on T cells in Graves' hyperthyroidism and ophthalmopathy. That investigation notes: A set of HTBI primers served as the primers for a first-round RT-PCR of the TCR CDR3.

The rearrangement links TRBV5-5 to TRBJ1-3, with 8 bases aligning to TRBD1. Specimen: peripheral blood mononuclear cells (PBMCs), collected at new diagnosis, from a patient treated with antithyroid drugs. This receptor was identified in a woman aged 25 to 39 with Graves disease. The CDR3 is CASSLDDRGISGNTIYF. The CDR3 DNA reads TGTGCCAGCAGCTTGGACGACAGGGGCATCTCTGGAAACACCATATATTTT.